The entry that follows covers one T cell receptor beta chain sequence. This clonotype was counted only a few times. There is no known antigen for this receptor. One base away there is no much larger clone; base qualities are not given. The sample comes from a study of T-cell reconstitution after alpha-beta-depleted transplantation in children (dated by TCRdb to about 2016). Notes on the research overall: Using TCR repertoire profiling, the study followed T-cell immune reconstitution in a quantitative way in children after TCRalphabeta/CD19-depleted allogeneic hematopoietic cell transplantation.

Libraries were made using PCR. TCRdb names Illumina HiSeq 2500 as the instrument used. TCR libraries were prepared with molecular barcoding, using unique molecular identifiers to normalize TCRbeta repertoire quantification. TCRdb ran its own pipeline on the public reads, namely fastp trimming at Q25 and MiXCR clone calling, and kept in-frame beta chains. Each record represents a unique CDR3 protein, reported with the most common genes and DNA among its rows. The sample profile shows some 550,000 distinct CDR3 sequences; around 19% of them were found once. Clones ranked in the top ten supply roughly 3.3% of the sample. The CDR3 measures 19 amino acids from cysteine to phenylalanine. The only DNA kept is the CDR3, 57 bases in frame from the first base. V is trimmed back by 3 bases and J by 0 bases, and the junction contains 16 bases that no gene match accounts for. The germline V gene specifies MNHEY as CDR1 and SVGAGI as CDR2.

The TCR was taken from a human donor who donated a stem cell graft to a child with acute lymphoblastic leukemia. Recombination linked TRBV6-5 to TRBJ2-7; TRBD1 lines up with 8 middle nucleotides. The sample in question was PBMCs from the stem cell graft donor, obtained from the stem cell graft. At the DNA level, the sequence is TGTGCCAGCAGTTATACCGGGACAGGCCCGTTCAGCGACTCCTACGAGCAGTACTTC. Its product reads: CASSYTGTGPFSDSYEQYF.